The rows below give T cell receptor beta chains drawn from one sample of a study of response to subunit inactivated influenza vaccine. Using its own MiXCR run on the RT-PCR reads, TCRdb lists one record per CDR3 protein. The sample has 500,000 to 700,000 distinct CDR3 sequences, under 30% seen once. The sample was also reused in another study, on T cells expressing NK-cell markers.

This material consisted of CD4+ T cells sorted from PBMCs, taken 11 to 12 days after vaccination. These receptor sequences come from a man aged 50-60 years who received an inactivated influenza vaccine. The CDR3 runs from the conserved cysteine through the conserved F or W. D genes are given only for firm matches. Clone size is stated in some rows and not others, as once, few, many or a class when expanded.

.	TRBJ2-7	TRBV7-2	few	CASSLSITLSYEQYF	TGTGCCAGCAGCTTATCTATAACCTTATCCTACGAGCAGTACTTC
TRBD2	TRBJ2-1	TRBV12-3/TRBV12-4	.	CASSPTSGVSYNEQFF	TGTGCCAGCAGTCCAACTAGCGGGGTCTCCTACAATGAGCAGTTCTTC
.	TRBJ1-5	TRBV15	few	CATSRDKATVINQPQHF	TGTGCCACCAGCAGAGATAAAGCGACAGTTATTAATCAGCCCCAGCATTTT
.	TRBJ1-4	TRBV5-1	many	CASSPGGRNEKLFF	TGCGCCAGCAGCCCCGGAGGCCGGAATGAAAAACTGTTTTTT
.	TRBJ2-7	TRBV10-3	.	CAISQTRQAPYEQYF	TGTGCCATCAGTCAAACCCGACAGGCCCCCTACGAGCAGTACTTC
.	TRBJ1-3	TRBV2	many	CASSDGTANSGNTIYF	TGTGCCAGCAGTGATGGAACAGCAAACTCTGGAAACACCATATATTTT
.	TRBJ2-7	TRBV5-1	.	CASSRRDGPTYEQYF	TGCGCCAGCAGCCGCCGGGACGGACCCACCTACGAGCAGTACTTC
TRBD2	TRBJ2-1	TRBV30	.	CAWSPGTSGRGEQFF	TGTGCCTGGAGCCCCGGGACTAGCGGGAGGGGTGAGCAGTTCTTC
.	TRBJ2-6	TRBV9	few	CASSLTIAVGETGANVLTF	TGTGCCAGCAGCCTCACGATTGCGGTGGGAGAGACCGGGGCCAACGTCCTGACTTTC
.	TRBJ2-7	TRBV5-5	.	CASSLVRLDDEQYF	TGTGCCAGCAGCTTGGTTCGGCTAGACGACGAGCAGTACTTC
.	TRBJ1-1	TRBV7-8	few	CASSSGWGGEAFF	TGTGCCAGCAGCTCCGGGTGGGGCGGTGAGGCTTTCTTT
.	TRBJ2-3	TRBV5-1	few	CASSRPTSTDTQYF	TGCGCCAGCAGCCGACCAACTAGCACAGATACGCAGTATTTT
TRBD1	TRBJ1-1	TRBV29-1	many	CSVENPRGGNTEAFF	TGCAGCGTGGAAAACCCCAGGGGGGGAAACACTGAAGCTTTCTTT
TRBD1	TRBJ2-3	TRBV10-3	.	CAISGDRGSHTDTQYF	TGTGCCATCAGTGGTGACAGGGGTTCCCACACAGATACGCAGTATTTT
.	TRBJ2-5	TRBV10-2	few	CASSTGPLPETQYF	TGCGCCAGCAGTACAGGCCCACTCCCCGAGACCCAGTACTTC
.	TRBJ2-7	TRBV20-1	.	CSARGQGNRDEQYF	TGCAGTGCTAGGGGGCAGGGTAATAGGGACGAGCAGTACTTC
.	TRBJ2-7	TRBV7-9	many	CASSYARSYEQYF	TGTGCCAGCAGCTATGCACGCTCCTACGAGCAGTACTTC
.	TRBJ2-3	TRBV7-9	few	CASSPVGVGPDTQYF	TGTGCCAGCAGCCCAGTGGGAGTGGGTCCAGATACGCAGTATTTT
TRBD1	TRBJ1-2	TRBV4-1	once	CASSHDRGNYGYTF	TGCGCCAGCAGCCACGACAGGGGTAACTATGGCTACACCTTC
TRBD1	TRBJ2-7	TRBV10-3	few	CAISSGTDAYEQYF	TGTGCCATCAGCTCCGGGACAGACGCCTACGAGCAGTACTTC
.	TRBJ2-6	TRBV14	.	CASSQSGRSGANVLTF	TGTGCCAGCAGCCAATCCGGAAGGTCAGGGGCCAACGTCCTGACTTTC
.	TRBJ2-7	TRBV2	few	CASMPGTGDYEQYF	TGTGCCAGCATGCCAGGGACGGGGGACTACGAGCAGTACTTC
.	TRBJ2-3	TRBV20-1	.	CSSIGPNARDTQYF	TGCAGTTCCATCGGGCCTAACGCCAGAGATACGCAGTATTTT
TRBD2	TRBJ2-5	TRBV7-7	.	CASSRDYLQETQYF	TGTGCCAGCAGCCGGGACTATTTACAAGAGACCCAGTACTTC
.	TRBJ1-2	TRBV12-3/TRBV12-4	many	CASSPTGGYGYTF	TGTGCCAGCAGTCCGACAGGTGGCTATGGCTACACCTTC
.	TRBJ2-1	TRBV7-9	many	CASSLALTSSYNEQFF	TGTGCCAGCAGCTTAGCTTTAACTAGCAGCTACAATGAGCAGTTCTTC
TRBD1	TRBJ2-1	TRBV20-1	.	CSARDRVTYNEQFF	TGCAGTGCTAGGGACAGGGTTACCTACAATGAGCAGTTCTTC
.	TRBJ1-2	TRBV18	.	CASSPPNADGGGYTF	TGTGCCAGCTCACCACCGAACGCCGACGGTGGTGGCTACACCTTC
TRBD2	TRBJ2-3	TRBV10-3	.	CAISSGGITDTQYF	TGTGCCATCAGTAGCGGGGGGATCACAGATACGCAGTATTTT
.	TRBJ2-7	TRBV11-2	many	CASSLVQGYEQYF	TGTGCCAGCAGCTTAGTCCAGGGTTACGAGCAGTACTTC
.	TRBJ2-1	TRBV24-1	few	CATSDFLGPYNEQFF	TGTGCCACCAGTGATTTTTTAGGCCCCTACAATGAGCAGTTCTTC
.	TRBJ2-1	TRBV20-1	.	CSARAYPRAGNEQFF	TGCAGTGCTAGAGCCTACCCCCGGGCGGGGAATGAGCAGTTCTTC
.	TRBJ1-3	TRBV12-3/TRBV12-4	many	CASSQDSLIGNTIYF	TGTGCCAGCAGTCAGGACAGTTTGATCGGAAACACCATATATTTT
.	TRBJ2-5	TRBV7-2	few	CASSLPGLKTQYF	TGTGCCAGCAGCTTACCGGGGCTGAAGACCCAGTACTTC
.	TRBJ2-1	TRBV7-2	once	CASSASGTHGDEQFF	TGTGCCAGCAGCGCCAGCGGGACACACGGCGATGAGCAGTTCTTC
.	TRBJ2-1	TRBV24-1	few	CATRGKKGGPYHEQFF	TGTGCCACCAGGGGGAAGAAGGGGGGGCCTTACCATGAGCAGTTCTTC
TRBD2	TRBJ2-2	TRBV12-3/TRBV12-4	few	CASRFSSGGNTGELFF	TGTGCCAGCAGATTTTCTAGCGGGGGGAACACCGGGGAGCTGTTTTTT
TRBD1	TRBJ2-3	TRBV5-1	few	CASSPTGTGGPDTQYF	TGCGCCAGCAGCCCCACCGGGACAGGGGGCCCAGATACGCAGTATTTT